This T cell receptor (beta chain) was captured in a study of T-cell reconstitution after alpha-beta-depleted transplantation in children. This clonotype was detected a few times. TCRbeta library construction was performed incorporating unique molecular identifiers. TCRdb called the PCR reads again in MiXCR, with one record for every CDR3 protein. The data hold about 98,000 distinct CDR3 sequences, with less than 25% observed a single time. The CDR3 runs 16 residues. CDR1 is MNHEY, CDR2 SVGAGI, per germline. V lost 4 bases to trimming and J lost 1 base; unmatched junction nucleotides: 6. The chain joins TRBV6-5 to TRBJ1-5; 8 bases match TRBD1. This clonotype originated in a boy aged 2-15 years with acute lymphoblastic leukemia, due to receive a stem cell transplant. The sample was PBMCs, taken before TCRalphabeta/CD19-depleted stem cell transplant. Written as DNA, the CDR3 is TGTGCCAGCAGTTCCCAAGACAGGGGAAGCAATCAGCCCCAGCATTTT. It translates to CASSSQDRGSNQPQHF.